This TCR beta chain is drawn from a study of blood T cell repertoires in COVID-19. Recovery among Cohort 3 donors was established by two negative PCRs, clearance, or symptom resolution. The CDR3 is 13 residues long. Germline CDR1 is KGHDR and CDR2 is SFDVKD. With 6 bases removed from V and 6 bases from J, the gap between germline ends came to 10 bases. In the authors' methods: Reference gene primer amplification yielded estimated nucleated cell counts. Some clones are missing from TCRdb's copy, which holds only in-frame ones; the method was immunoSEQ multiplex PCR. That table furnishes V, J and clone size, whereas the DNA furnished D and trimming. The sample contains about 240,000 clones, around nine tenths of which appear only once.

The source of this sequence is a woman between 25 and 40 years old who had recovered from COVID-19. The rearrangement links TRBV24-1 to TRBJ2-2, with D perhaps TRBD1 (5 bases). Sequenced: PBMCs or T cells enriched from blood (not recorded which). The DNA for the CDR3 is TGTGCCACCAGTCCCCAGGGTGCCGGGGAGCTGTTTTTT. This translates into CATSPQGAGELFF.